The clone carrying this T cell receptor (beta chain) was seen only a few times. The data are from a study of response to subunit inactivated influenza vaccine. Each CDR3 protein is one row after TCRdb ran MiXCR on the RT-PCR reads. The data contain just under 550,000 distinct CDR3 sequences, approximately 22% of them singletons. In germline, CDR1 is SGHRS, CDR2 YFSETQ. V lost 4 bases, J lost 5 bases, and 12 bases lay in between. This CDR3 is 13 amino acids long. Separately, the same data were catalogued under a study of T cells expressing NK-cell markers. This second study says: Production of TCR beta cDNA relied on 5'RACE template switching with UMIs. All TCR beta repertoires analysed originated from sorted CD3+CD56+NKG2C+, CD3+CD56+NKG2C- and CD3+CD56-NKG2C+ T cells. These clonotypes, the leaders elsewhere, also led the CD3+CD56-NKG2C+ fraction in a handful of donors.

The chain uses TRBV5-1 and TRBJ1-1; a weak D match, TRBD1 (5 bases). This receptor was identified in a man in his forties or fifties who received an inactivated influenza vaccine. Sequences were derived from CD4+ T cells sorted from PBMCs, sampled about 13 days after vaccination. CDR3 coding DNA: TGCGCCAGCAGCACCCAAGGGGAGACTGAAGCTTTCTTT. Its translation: CASSTQGETEAFF. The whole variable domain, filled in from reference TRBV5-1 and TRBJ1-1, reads KAGVTQTPRYLIKTRGQQVTLSCSPISGHRSVSWYQQTPGQGLQFLFEYFSETQRNKGNFPGRFSGRQFSNSRSEMNVSTLELGDSALYLCASSTQGETEAFFGQGTRLTVV.